This TCR beta chain comes out of a study of identical twins. Findings of the study overall: Within beta out-of-frame sequences, the excess sharing observed between twins was weaker. The same donors were not followed; conclusions instead depended on cross-sectional statistical analysis. Zero-insertion analyses could be partly confounded by invariant MAIT and iNKT cells.

Template switching added a universal primer site; cDNA carried unique molecular identifiers. Each CDR3 protein gets one entry after TCRdb re-called the 5' RACE reads with MiXCR. The sample carries about 250,000 distinct CDR3 sequences, approximately 8.3% recorded once. This clonotype has just a few counts. What it binds is unknown. CDR1 MDHEN and CDR2 SYDVKM come from the germline V gene. Trimming cost V 5 bases and J 5 bases; bases outside gene matches: 14. This CDR3 comprises 17 residues. The same sample was also used in a study of yellow fever vaccine responses in identical twins.

The gene calls are TRBV28 and TRBJ2-1; 8 bases map to TRBD2. The clonotype comes from a woman younger than 30 in good health. Sequencing was carried out using CD8+ T cells sorted from blood. The CDR3 spells CASSDSLSGVANNEQFF. CDR3 sequence (DNA): TGTGCCAGCAGTGATTCCCTTAGCGGGGTTGCTAACAATGAGCAGTTCTTC.